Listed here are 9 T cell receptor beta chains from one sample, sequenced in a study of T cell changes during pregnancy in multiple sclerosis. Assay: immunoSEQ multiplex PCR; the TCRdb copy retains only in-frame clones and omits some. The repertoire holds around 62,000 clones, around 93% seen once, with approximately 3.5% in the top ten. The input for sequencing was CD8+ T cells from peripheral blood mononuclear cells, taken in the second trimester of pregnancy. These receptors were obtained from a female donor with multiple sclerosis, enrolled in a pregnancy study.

CDR3 nucleotides: TGTGCCAGTAGTCCCTTGGGGAGCGAGCAGTACTTC. Amino acid sequence: CASSPLGSEQYF. This chain uses TRBV19 with TRBJ2-7; tentatively, D is TRBD2 (5 bases). This CDR3 contains 12 residues. CDR1 is LNHDA, CDR2 SQIVND, per germline (reference sequence). Trimming removed 5 bases from V and 6 bases from J, with 11 bases in between.

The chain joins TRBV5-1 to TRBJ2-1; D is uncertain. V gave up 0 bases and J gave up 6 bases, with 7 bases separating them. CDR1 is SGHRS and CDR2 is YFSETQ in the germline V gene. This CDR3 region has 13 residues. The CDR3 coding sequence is TGCGCCAGCAGCTTGGGACACCTCAATGAGCAGTTCTTC. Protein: CASSLGHLNEQFF.

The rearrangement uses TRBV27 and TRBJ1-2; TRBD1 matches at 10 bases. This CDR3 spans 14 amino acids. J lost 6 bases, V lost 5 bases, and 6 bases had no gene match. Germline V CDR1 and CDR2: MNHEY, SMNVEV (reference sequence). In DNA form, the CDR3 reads TGTGCCAGCAGTCCTTGGACAGGGGGGGATGGCTACACCTTC. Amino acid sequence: CASSPWTGGDGYTF.

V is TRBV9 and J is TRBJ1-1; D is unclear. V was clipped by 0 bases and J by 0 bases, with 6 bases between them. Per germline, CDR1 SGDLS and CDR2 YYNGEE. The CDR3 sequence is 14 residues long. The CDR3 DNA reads TGTGCCAGCAGCGTAGGGAGTATGAACACTGAAGCTTTCTTT. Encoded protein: CASSVGSMNTEAFF.

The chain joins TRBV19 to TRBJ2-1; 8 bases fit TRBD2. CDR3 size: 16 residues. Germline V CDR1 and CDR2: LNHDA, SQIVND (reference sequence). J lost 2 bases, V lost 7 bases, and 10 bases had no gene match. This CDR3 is CASNKGAGEAYNEQFF. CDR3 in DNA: TGTGCCAGTAATAAAGGAGCGGGGGAAGCCTACAATGAGCAGTTCTTC.

The CDR3 bases are TGTGCCAGCAGTGGACCGGGACAGGGGAGAAACGAGCAGTACTTC. Protein sequence: CASSGPGQGRNEQYF. V and J are TRBV27 and TRBJ2-7; 10 nucleotides align to TRBD1. There are 15 residues in the CDR3. V trimming: 5 bases; J trimming: 5 bases; junction bases outside the gene matches: 9. Germline V gene lookup returns CDR1 MNHEY and CDR2 SMNVEV (reference sequence).

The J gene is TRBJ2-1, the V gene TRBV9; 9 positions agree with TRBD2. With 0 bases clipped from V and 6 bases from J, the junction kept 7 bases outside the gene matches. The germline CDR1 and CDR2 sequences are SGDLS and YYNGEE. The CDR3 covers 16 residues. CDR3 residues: CASSVALAGGSNEQFF. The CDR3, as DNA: TGTGCCAGCAGCGTAGCTCTGGCGGGGGGGTCCAATGAGCAGTTCTTC.

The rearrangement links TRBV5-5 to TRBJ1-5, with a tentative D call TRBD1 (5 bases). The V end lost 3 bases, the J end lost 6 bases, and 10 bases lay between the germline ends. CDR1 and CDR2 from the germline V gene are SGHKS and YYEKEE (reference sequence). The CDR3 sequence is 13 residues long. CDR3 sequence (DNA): TGTGCCAGCAGCTCATGGCAGGGTCAGCCCCAGCATTTT. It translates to CASSSWQGQPQHF.

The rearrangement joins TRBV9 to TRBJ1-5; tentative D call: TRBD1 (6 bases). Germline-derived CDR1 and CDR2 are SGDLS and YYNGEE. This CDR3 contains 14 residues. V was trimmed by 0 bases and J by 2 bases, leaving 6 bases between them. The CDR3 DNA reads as TGTGCCAGCAGCGTAGCAGGGGGCAATCAGCCCCAGCATTTT. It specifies CASSVAGGNQPQHF.